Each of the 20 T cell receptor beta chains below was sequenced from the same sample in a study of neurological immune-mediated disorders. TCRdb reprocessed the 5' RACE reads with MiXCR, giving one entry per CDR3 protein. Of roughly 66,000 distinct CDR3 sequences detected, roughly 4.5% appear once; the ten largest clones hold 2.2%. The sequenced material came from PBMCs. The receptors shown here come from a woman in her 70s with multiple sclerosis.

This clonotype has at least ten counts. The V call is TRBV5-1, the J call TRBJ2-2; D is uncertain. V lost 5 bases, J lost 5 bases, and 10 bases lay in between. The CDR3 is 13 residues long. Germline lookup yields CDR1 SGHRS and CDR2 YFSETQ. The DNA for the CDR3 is TGCGCCAGCAGGCTAGACCTGACCGGGGAGCTGTTTTTT. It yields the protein CASRLDLTGELFF.

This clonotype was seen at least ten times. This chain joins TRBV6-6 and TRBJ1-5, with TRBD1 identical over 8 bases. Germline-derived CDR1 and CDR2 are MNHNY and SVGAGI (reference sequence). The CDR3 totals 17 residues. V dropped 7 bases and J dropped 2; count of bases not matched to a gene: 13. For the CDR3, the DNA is TGTGCCAGCACGGACAGGGTAAATCCCCTTGGCAATCAGCCCCAGCATTTT. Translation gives CASTDRVNPLGNQPQHF.

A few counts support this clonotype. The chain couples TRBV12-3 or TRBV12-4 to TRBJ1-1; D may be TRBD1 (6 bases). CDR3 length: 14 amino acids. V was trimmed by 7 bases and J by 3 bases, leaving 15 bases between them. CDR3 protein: CASTLGGADTEAFF. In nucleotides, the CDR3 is TGTGCCAGCACTCTAGGGGGGGCTGACACTGAAGCTTTCTTT.

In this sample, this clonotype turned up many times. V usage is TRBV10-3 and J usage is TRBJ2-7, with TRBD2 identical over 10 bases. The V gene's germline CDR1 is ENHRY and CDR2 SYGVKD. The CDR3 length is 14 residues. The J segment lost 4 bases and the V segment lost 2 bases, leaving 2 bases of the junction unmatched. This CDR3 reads CAISEPSGSYEQYF. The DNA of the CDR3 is TGTGCCATCAGTGAGCCTAGCGGGAGTTACGAGCAGTACTTC.

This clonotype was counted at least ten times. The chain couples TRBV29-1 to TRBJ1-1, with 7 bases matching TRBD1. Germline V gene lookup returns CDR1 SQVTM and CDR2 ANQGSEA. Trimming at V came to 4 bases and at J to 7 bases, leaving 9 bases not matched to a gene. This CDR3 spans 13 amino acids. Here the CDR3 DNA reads TGCAGCGTTGCGAGGGGGCTGGTTAGTGAAGCTTTCTTT. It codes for CSVARGLVSEAFF.

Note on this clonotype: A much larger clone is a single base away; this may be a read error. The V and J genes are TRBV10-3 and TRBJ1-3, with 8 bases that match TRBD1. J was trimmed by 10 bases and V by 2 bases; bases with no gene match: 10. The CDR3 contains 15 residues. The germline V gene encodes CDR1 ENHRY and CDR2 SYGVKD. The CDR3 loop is CAISERTGIAKTIYF. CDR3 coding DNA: TGTGCCATCAGTGAGAGGACAGGGATCGCAAAAACCATATATTTT.

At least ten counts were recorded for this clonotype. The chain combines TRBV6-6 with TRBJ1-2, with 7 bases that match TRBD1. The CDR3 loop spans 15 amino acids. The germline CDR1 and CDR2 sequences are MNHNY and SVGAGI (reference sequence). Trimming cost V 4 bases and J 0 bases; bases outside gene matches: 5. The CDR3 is CASSSGQASNYGYTF. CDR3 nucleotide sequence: TGTGCCAGCAGTTCCGGACAGGCCTCTAACTATGGCTACACCTTC.

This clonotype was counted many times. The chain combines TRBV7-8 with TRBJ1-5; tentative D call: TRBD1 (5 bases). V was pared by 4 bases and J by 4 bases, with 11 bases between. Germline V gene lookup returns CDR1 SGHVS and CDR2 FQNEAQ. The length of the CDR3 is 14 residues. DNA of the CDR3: TGTGCCAGCAGCTCTTCCGACAGTAATCAGCCCCAGCATTTT. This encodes CASSSSDSNQPQHF.

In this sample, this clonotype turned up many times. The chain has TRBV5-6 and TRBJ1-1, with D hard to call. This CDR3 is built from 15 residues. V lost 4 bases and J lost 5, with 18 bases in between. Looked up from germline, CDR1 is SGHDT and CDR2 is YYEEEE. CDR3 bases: TGTGCCAGCAGCCCCCCAGGACTTGGTAGGACTGAAGCTTTCTTT. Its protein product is CASSPPGLGRTEAFF.

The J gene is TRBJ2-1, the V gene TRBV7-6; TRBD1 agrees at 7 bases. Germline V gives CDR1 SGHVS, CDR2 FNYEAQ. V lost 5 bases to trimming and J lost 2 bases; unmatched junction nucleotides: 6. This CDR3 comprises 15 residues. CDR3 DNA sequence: TGTGCCAGCAGCGCAAACAGGGGAGCCTACAATGAGCAGTTCTTC. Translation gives CASSANRGAYNEQFF.

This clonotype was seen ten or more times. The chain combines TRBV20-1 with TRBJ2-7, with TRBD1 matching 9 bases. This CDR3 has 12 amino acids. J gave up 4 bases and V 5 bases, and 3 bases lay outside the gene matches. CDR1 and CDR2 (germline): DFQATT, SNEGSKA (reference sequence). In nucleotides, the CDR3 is TGCAGTGCTGCGGGACAGGGTTACGAGCAGTACTTC. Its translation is CSAAGQGYEQYF.

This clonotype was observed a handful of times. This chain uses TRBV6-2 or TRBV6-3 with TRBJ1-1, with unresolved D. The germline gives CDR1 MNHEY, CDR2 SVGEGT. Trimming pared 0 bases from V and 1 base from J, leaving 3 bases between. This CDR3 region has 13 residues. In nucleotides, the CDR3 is TGTGCCAGCAGTTACTCGACGAACACTGAAGCTTTCTTT. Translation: CASSYSTNTEAFF.

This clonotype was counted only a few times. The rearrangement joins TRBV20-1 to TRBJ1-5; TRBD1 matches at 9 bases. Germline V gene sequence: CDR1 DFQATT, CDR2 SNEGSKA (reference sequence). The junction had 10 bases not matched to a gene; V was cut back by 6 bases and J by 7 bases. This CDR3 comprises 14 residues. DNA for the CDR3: TGCAGTGCGATTACAGGGGGCGCGTGGCAGCCCCAGCATTTT. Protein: CSAITGGAWQPQHF.

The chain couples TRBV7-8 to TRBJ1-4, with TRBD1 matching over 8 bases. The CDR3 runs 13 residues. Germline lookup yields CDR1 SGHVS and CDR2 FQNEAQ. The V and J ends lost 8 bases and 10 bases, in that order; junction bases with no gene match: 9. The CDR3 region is CASASDRGGKLFF. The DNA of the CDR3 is TGTGCCAGCGCGAGTGACAGGGGAGGAAAACTGTTTTTT.

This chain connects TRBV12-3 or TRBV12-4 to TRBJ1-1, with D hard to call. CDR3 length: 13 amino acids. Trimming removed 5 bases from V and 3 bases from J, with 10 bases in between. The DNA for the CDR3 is TGTGCCAGCAGTCGAAAGGGATACACTGAAGCTTTCTTT. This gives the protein CASSRKGYTEAFF.

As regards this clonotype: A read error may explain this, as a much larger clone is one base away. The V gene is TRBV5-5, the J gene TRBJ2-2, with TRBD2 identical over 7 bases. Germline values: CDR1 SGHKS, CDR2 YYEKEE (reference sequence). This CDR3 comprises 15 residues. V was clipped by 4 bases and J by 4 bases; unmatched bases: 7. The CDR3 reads CASSGEGGRTGELFF. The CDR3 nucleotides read TGTGCCAGCAGCGGAGAGGGAGGGCGCACCGGGGAGCTGTTTTTT.

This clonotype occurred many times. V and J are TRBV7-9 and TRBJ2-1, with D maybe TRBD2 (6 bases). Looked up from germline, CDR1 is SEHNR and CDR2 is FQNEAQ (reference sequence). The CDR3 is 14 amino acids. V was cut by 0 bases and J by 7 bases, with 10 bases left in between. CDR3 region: CASSLAGGKNEQFF. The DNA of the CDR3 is TGTGCCAGCAGCTTAGCGGGAGGCAAAAATGAGCAGTTCTTC.

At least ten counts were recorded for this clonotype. The CDR3 coding sequence is TGCGCCAGCAGCCCCGGGAAGAACAATGAGCAGTTCTTC. Protein: CASSPGKNNEQFF. The chain has TRBV5-1 and TRBJ2-1; a possible D gene is TRBD2 (5 bases). Deletions cut 4 bases from V and 5 bases from J, with 10 bases between. CDR1 is SGHRS, CDR2 YFSETQ, per germline. There are 13 residues in the CDR3.

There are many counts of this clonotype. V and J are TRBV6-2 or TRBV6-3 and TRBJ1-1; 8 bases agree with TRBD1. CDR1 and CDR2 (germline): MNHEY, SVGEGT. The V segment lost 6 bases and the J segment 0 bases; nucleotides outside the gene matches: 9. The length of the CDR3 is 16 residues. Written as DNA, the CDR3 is TGTGCCAGCAGCGGACAGGGACTAATTATGAACACTGAAGCTTTCTTT. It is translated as CASSGQGLIMNTEAFF.

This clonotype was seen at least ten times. The CDR3: CASSRRVLMVAGANVLTF. The CDR3 DNA reads as TGTGCCAGCAGCCGCCGTGTATTGATGGTTGCTGGGGCCAACGTCCTGACTTTC. V is TRBV5-6 and J is TRBJ2-6, with no clear D. Germline-derived CDR1 and CDR2 are SGHDT and YYEEEE. V lost 4 bases, J lost 2 bases, and 19 bases lay in between. There are 18 residues in the CDR3.